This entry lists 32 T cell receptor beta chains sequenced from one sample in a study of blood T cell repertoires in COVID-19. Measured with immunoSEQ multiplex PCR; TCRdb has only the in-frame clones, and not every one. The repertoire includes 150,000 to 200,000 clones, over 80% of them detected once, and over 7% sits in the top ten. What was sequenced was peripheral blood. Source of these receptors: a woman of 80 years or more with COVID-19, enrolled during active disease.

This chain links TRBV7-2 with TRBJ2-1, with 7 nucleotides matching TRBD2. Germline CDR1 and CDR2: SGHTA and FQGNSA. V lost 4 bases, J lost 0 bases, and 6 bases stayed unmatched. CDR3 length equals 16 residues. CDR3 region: CASSSVAGISYNEQFF. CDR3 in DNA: TGTGCCAGCAGCTCGGTAGCGGGCATCTCCTACAATGAGCAGTTCTTC.

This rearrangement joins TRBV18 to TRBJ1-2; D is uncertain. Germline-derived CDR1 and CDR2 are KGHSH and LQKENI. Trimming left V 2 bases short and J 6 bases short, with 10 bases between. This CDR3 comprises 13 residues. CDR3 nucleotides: TGTGCCAGCTCACCAAGAAGAGGTGATGGCTACACCTTC. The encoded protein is CASSPRRGDGYTF. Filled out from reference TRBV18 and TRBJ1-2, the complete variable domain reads NAGVMQNPRHLVRRRGQEARLRCSPMKGHSHVYWYRQLPEEGLKFMVYLQKENIIDESGMPKERFSAEFPKEGPSILRIQQVVRGDSAAYFCASSPRRGDGYTFGSGTRLTVV.

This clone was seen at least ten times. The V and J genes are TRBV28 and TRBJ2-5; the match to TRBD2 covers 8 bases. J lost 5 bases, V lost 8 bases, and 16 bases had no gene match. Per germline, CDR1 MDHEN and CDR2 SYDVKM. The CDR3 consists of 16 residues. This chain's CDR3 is CASSLFRTSFFETQYF. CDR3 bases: TGTGCCAGCTCCCTTTTCAGGACTAGCTTCTTCGAGACCCAGTACTTC.

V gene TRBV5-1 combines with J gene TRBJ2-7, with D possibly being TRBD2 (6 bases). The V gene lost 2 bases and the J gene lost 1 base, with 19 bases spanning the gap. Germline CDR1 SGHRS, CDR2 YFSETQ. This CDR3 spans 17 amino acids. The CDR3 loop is CASSFSSAGTSSYEQYF. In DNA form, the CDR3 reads TGCGCCAGCAGCTTTTCCTCTGCGGGAACAAGTTCCTACGAGCAGTACTTC.

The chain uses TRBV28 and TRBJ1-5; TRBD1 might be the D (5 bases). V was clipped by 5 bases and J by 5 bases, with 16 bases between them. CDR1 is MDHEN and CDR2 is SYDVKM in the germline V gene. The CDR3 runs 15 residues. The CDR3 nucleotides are TGTGCCAGCAGTACGCCTCAGGGTGCGGATCAGCCCCAGCATTTT. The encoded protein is CASSTPQGADQPQHF.

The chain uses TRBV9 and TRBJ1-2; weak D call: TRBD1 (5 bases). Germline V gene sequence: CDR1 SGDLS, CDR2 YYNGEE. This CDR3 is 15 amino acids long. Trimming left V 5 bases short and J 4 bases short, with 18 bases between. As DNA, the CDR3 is TGTGCCAGCAGGGCGGGACGGGGCGCTTTCTATGGCTACACCTTC. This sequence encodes CASRAGRGAFYGYTF.

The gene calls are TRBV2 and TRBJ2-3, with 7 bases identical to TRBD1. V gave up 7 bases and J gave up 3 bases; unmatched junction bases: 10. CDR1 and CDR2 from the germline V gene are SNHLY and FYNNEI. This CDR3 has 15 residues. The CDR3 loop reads CASKLARQGTDTQYF. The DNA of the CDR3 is TGTGCCAGCAAGCTGGCGCGACAGGGTACAGATACGCAGTATTTT. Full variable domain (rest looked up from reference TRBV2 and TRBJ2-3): EPEVTQTPSHQVTQMGQEVILRCVPISNHLYFYWYRQILGQKVEFLVSFYNNEISEKSEIFDDQFSVERPDGSNFTLKIRSTKLEDSAMYFCASKLARQGTDTQYFGPGTRLTVL.

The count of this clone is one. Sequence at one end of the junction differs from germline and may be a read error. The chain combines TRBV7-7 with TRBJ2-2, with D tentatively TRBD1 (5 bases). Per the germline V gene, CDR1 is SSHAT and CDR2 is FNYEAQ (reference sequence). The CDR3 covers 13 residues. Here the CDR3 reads CASSEQGSGELFF. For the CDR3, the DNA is TGTGCTAGCAGCGAGCAGGGTTCCGGGGAGCTGTTTTTT. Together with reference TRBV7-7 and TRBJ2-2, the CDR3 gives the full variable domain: GAGVSQSPRYKVTKRGQDVTLRCDPISSHATLYWYQQALGQGPEFLTYFNYEAQPDKSGLPSDRFSAERPEGSISTLTIQRTEQRDSAMYRCASSEQGSGELFFGEGSRLTVL.

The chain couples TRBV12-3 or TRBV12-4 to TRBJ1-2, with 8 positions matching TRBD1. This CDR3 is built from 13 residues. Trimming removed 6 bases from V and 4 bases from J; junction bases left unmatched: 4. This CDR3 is CASRQGTGYGYTF. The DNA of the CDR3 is TGTGCCAGCAGACAGGGGACAGGCTATGGCTACACCTTC.

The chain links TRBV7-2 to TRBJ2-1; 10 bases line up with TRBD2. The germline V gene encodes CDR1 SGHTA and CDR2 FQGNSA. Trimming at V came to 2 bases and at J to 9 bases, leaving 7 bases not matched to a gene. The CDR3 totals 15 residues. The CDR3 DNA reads TGTGCCAGCAGCTTAATCCTAGCGGGAGCCGGTGAGCAGTTCTTC. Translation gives CASSLILAGAGEQFF.

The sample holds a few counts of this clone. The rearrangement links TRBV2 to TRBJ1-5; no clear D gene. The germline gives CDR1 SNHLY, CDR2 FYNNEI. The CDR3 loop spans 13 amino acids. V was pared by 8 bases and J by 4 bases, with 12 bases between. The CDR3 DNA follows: TGTGCCAGCGAACTCGGGAATAATCAGCCCCAGCATTTT. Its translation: CASELGNNQPQHF.

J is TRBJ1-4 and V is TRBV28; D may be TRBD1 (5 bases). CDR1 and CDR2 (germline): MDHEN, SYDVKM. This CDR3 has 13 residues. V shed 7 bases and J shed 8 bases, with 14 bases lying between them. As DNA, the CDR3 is TGTGCCAGCAAGGGGCACCTAAGGGAAAAACTGTTTTTT. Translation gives CASKGHLREKLFF.

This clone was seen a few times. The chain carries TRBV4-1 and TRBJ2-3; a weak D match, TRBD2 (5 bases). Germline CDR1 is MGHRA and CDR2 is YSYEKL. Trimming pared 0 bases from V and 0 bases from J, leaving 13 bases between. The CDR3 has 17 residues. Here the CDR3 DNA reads TGCGCCAGCAGCCAAGATCCCCCGGGGTCAAGCACAGATACGCAGTATTTT. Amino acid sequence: CASSQDPPGSSTDTQYF.

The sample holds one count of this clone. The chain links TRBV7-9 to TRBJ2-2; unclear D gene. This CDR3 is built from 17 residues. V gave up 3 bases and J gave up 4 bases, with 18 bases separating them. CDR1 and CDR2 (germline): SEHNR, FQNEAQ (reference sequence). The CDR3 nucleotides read TGTGCCAGCAGCTTTTCCGCCTCGAACGACTTCACCGGGGAGCTGTTTTTT. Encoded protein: CASSFSASNDFTGELFF.

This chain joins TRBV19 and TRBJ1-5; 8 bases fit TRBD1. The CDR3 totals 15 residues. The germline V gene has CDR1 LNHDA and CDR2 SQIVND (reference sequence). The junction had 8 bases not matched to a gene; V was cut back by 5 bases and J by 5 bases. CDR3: CASSPQTGVDQPQHF. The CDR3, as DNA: TGTGCCAGTAGTCCGCAGACAGGGGTCGATCAGCCCCAGCATTTT.

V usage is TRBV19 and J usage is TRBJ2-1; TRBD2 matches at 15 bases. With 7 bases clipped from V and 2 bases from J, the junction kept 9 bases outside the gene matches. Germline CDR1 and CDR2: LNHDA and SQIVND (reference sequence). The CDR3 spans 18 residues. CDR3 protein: CASTRTSGRAGAYNEQFF. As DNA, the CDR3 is TGTGCCAGTACCCGGACTAGCGGGAGGGCCGGCGCCTACAATGAGCAGTTCTTC.

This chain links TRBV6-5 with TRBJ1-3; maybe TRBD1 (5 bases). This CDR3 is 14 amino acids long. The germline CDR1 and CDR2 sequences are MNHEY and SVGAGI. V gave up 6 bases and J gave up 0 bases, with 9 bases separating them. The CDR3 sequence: CASRRDSSGNTIYF. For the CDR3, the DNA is TGTGCCAGCAGAAGAGACAGCTCTGGAAACACCATATATTTT.

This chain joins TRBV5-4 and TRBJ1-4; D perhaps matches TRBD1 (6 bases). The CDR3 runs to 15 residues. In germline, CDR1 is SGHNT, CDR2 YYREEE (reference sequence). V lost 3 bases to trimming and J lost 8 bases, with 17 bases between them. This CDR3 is CASSSHGKGGEKLFF. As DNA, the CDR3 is TGTGCCAGCAGCTCCCACGGCAAGGGGGGGGAAAAACTGTTTTTT. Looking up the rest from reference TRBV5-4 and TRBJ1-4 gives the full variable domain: ETGVTQSPTHLIKTRGQQVTLRCSSQSGHNTVSWYQQALGQGPQFIFQYYREEENGRGNFPPRFSGLQFPNYSSELNVNALELDDSALYLCASSSHGKGGEKLFFGSGTQLSVL.

CDR3 region: CASSGGQPNEQFF. The DNA for the CDR3 is TGTGCCAGCAGCGGAGGACAGCCCAATGAGCAGTTCTTC. The genes are TRBV7-9 and TRBJ2-1, with D tentatively TRBD1 (6 bases). Germline-derived CDR1 and CDR2 are SEHNR and FQNEAQ (reference sequence). The CDR3 has 13 amino acids. The V and J ends lost 5 bases and 6 bases respectively, with 11 bases between them.

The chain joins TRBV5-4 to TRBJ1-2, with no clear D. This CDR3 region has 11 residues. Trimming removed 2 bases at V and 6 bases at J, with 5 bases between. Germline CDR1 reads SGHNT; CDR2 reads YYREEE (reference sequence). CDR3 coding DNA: TGTGCCAGCAGCTTCGGGGATGGCTACACCTTC. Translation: CASSFGDGYTF.

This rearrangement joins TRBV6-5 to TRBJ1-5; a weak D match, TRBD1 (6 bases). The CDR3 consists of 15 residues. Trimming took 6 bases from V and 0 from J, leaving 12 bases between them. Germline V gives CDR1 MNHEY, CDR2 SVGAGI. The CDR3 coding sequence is TGTGCCAGCAGGAGGACAGTTTATAGCAATCAGCCCCAGCATTTT. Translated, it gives CASRRTVYSNQPQHF.

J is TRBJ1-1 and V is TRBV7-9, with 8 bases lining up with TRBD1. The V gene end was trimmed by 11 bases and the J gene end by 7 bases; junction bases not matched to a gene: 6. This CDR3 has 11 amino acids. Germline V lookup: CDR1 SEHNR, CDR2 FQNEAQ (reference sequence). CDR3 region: CAGQGAIEAFF. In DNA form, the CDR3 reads TGTGCCGGGCAGGGGGCAATTGAAGCTTTCTTT. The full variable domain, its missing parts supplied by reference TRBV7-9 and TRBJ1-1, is DTGVSQNPRHKITKRGQNVTFRCDPISEHNRLYWYRQTLGQGPEFLTYFQNEAQLEKSRLLSDRFSAERPKGSFSTLEIQRTEQGDSAMYLCAGQGAIEAFFGQGTRLTVV.

CDR3: CSGWANTEAFF. The CDR3 nucleotides read TGCAGCGGGTGGGCGAACACTGAAGCTTTCTTT. The chain has TRBV29-1 and TRBJ1-1; D gene unclear. The V and J ends lost 7 bases and 1 base respectively, with 7 bases between them. Germline-derived CDR1 and CDR2 are SQVTM and ANQGSEA. This CDR3 comprises 11 residues.

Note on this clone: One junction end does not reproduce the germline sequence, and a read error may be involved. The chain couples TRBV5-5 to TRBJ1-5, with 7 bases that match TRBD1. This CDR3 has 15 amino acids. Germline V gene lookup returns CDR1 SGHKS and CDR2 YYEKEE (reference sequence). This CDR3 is CASSLEGASSQPQHF. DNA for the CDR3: TGTGCCAGCAGCTTGGAGGGGGCGAGCAGTCAGCCCCAGCATTTT.

DNA for the CDR3: TGCGCCAGCAGCTTGGATCGACAGGGCGAAGCTTTCTTT. Translation: CASSLDRQGEAFF. This chain uses TRBV5-1 with TRBJ1-1; 7 bases map to TRBD1. V lost 0 bases, J lost 8 bases, and 4 bases stayed unmatched. Germline-derived CDR1 and CDR2 are SGHRS and YFSETQ. The CDR3 covers 13 residues. Filled out from reference TRBV5-1 and TRBJ1-1, the complete variable domain reads KAGVTQTPRYLIKTRGQQVTLSCSPISGHRSVSWYQQTPGQGLQFLFEYFSETQRNKGNFPGRFSGRQFSNSRSEMNVSTLELGDSALYLCASSLDRQGEAFFGQGTRLTVV.

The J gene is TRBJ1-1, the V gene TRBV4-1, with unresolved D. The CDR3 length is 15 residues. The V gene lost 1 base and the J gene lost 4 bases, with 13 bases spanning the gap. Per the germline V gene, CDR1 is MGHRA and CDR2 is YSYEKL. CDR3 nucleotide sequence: TGCGCCAGCAGCCAAGCTAGTAGTCGGGGCACTGAAGCTTTCTTT. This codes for CASSQASSRGTEAFF.

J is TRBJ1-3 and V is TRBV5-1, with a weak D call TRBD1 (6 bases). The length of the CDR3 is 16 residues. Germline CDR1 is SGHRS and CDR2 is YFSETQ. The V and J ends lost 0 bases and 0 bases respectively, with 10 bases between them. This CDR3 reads CASSLERGGSGNTIYF. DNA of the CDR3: TGCGCCAGCAGCTTGGAGAGAGGGGGCTCTGGAAACACCATATATTTT.

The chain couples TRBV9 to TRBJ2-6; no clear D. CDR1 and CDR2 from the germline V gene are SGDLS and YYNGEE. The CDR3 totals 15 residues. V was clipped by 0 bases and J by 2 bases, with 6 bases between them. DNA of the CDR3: TGTGCCAGCAGCGTAGCTACGCCTGGGGCCAACGTCCTGACTTTC. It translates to CASSVATPGANVLTF. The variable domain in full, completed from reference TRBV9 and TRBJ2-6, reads DSGVTQTPKHLITATGQRVTLRCSPRSGDLSVYWYQQSLDQGLQFLIQYYNGEERAKGNILERFSAQQFPDLHSELNLSSLELGDSALYFCASSVATPGANVLTFGAGSRLTVL.

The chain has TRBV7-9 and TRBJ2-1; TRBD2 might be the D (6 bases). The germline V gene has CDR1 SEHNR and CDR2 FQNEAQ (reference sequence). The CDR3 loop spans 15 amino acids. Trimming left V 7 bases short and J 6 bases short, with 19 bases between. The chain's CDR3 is CASTLAQGLLNEQFF. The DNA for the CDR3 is TGTGCCAGCACCCTAGCGCAAGGACTTCTCAATGAGCAGTTCTTC.

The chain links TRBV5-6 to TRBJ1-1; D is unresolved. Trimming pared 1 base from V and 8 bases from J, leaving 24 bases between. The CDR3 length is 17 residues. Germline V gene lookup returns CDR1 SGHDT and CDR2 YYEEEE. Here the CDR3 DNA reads TGTGCCAGCAGCTTGACAGTTGGCCCAACTTGGGAGGTAGAAGCTTTCTTT. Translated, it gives CASSLTVGPTWEVEAFF.

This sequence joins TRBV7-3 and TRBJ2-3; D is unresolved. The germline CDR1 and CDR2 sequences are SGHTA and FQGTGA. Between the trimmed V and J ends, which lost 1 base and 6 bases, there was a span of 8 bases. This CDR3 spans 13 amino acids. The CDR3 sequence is CASSLNPFDTQYF. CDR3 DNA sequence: TGTGCCAGCAGCTTAAATCCCTTCGATACGCAGTATTTT.

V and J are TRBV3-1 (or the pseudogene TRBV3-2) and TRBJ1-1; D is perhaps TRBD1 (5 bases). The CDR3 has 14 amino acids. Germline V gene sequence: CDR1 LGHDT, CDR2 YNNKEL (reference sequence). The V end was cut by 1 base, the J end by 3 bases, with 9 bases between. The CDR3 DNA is TGTGCCAGCAGCCAAGCGCAGGGATACACTGAAGCTTTCTTT. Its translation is CASSQAQGYTEAFF.